The clone carrying this T cell receptor beta chain was counted ten times or more. What it binds is unknown. These patients, aged 18 to 65, had recently diagnosed hyperthyroidism lasting under 2 months. The entry originates in a study of T cells in Graves' hyperthyroidism and ophthalmopathy. Study at large: Peripheral blood was collected at initial diagnosis, before any treatment.

V shed 3 bases, J shed 6 bases, and the junction held 7 bases outside the gene matches. The CDR3 has 15 amino acids. Per the germline V gene, CDR1 is LNHDA and CDR2 is SQIVND (reference sequence). Study-wide points: Blood also carried most thyroid clonotypes expanded above 0.001. It was a median approximately 6 months before onset that the model predicted ophthalmopathy.

RNA transcripts were the template for amplifying TCR beta CDR3 regions. Carried out on the TCR CDR3, a first-round RT-PCR used the HTBI primer set. One entry per CDR3 protein, called by TCRdb with MiXCR from the multiplex PCR reads. This sample yields a few hundred thousand distinct CDR3 sequences, of which around a sixth are seen a single time; approximately 49% belongs to the top ten. The sequenced sample consisted of blood. The chain combines TRBV19 with TRBJ2-4, with 8 bases matching TRBD2. This receptor was obtained from a woman in her 50s with Graves' hyperthyroidism. In DNA form, the CDR3 reads TGTGCCAGTAGTATTCGGCGGGAGGCTATAAACATTCAGTACTTC. Translation: CASSIRREAINIQYF.